The 12 T cell receptor beta chains listed next were all sequenced from one sample in a study of blood T cell repertoires in COVID-19 (dated by TCRdb to 2018 to 2021). Library creation used the immunoSEQ multiplex PCR assay. TCRdb took over this immuneACCESS table, retaining in-frame rearrangements with V and J assigned. Such tables are incomplete; in checked studies, under half of the missing clones stem from an unresolved V gene, and the remainder is unexplained. The sample table records 130,000 to 150,000 clones; approximately 87% of these occur just once. The ten largest clones represent 8% to 9% of the sample. The sequenced material came from peripheral blood. These receptors all come from a woman aged 50 to 60 with active or convalescent COVID-19.

The chain links TRBV3-1 (or the pseudogene TRBV3-2) to TRBJ1-5; 7 positions match TRBD1. The CDR3 totals 14 residues. Trimming took 4 bases from V and 3 from J; bases not matched to a gene: 3. Germline V lookup: CDR1 LGHDT, CDR2 YNNKEL (reference sequence). In DNA, the CDR3 is TGTGCCAGCAGCCCACAGGGGAACAATCAGCCCCAGCATTTT. Protein: CASSPQGNNQPQHF.

This clone was recorded a few times. The chain is built from TRBV7-3 and TRBJ1-1; D uncertain. The V gene lost 5 bases and the J gene lost 5 bases, with 15 bases spanning the gap. CDR3 length: 14 residues. Germline V lookup: CDR1 SGHTA, CDR2 FQGTGA. The CDR3 sequence is CASSQLLGPTEAFF. As DNA, the CDR3 is TGTGCCAGCAGCCAACTACTAGGGCCGACTGAAGCTTTCTTT.

As to this clone: A read error may produce the germline difference seen at one junction end. The J gene is TRBJ1-4, the V gene TRBV28; D not resolved. The V gene's germline CDR1 is MDHEN and CDR2 SYDVKM. The CDR3 loop spans 13 amino acids. The CDR3 loop reads CASSSRTSEKLFF. Here the CDR3 DNA reads TGTGCCAGCAGTTCCCGGACTAGTGAAAAACTGTTTTTT.

J is TRBJ2-3 and V is TRBV6-6, with 9 bases lining up with TRBD2. From germline, CDR1 is MNHNY and CDR2 SVGAGI (reference sequence). The CDR3 loop spans 16 amino acids. V shed 6 bases and J 5 bases; nucleotides not matched to a gene: 12. CDR3 sequence (DNA): TGTGCCAGCAGCCCTCTCGGGGCGGGGGGGATAGATACGCAGTATTTT. It yields the protein CASSPLGAGGIDTQYF.

The count of this clone is one. The chain couples TRBV28 to TRBJ2-5; 11 bases are a match to TRBD2. The CDR3 consists of 19 residues. Germline V CDR1 and CDR2: MDHEN, SYDVKM. With V trimmed by 0 bases and J by 2 bases, 11 bases remained unmatched. The CDR3 loop reads CASSLWGKRTSGRQETQYF. DNA of the CDR3: TGTGCCAGCAGTTTATGGGGGAAGAGGACTAGCGGGCGTCAAGAGACCCAGTACTTC.

This chain uses TRBV28 with TRBJ2-5; TRBD2 is a possible D gene (6 bases). This CDR3 comprises 15 residues. CDR1 and CDR2 (germline): MDHEN, SYDVKM. V was pared by 5 bases and J by 5 bases, with 18 bases between. The CDR3 is CASSPVRRDKETQYF. DNA of the CDR3: TGTGCCAGCAGTCCTGTCCGGAGGGATAAGGAGACCCAGTACTTC.

The V gene is TRBV2, the J gene TRBJ1-1; D remains ambiguous. Germline loops: CDR1 SNHLY, CDR2 FYNNEI. V lost 7 bases and J lost 2, with 8 bases in between. There are 12 residues in the CDR3. In DNA form, the CDR3 reads TGTGCCAGCACTCCTTTCAACACTGAAGCTTTCTTT. This codes for CASTPFNTEAFF.

In its sample, this clone was seen once. CDR3 sequence (DNA): TGCGCCAGCAGCTTAAACCCGGGACTAGCGGGAGTCTCCCGGAGCTACGAGCAGTACTTC. Its protein product is CASSLNPGLAGVSRSYEQYF. The chain couples TRBV5-1 to TRBJ2-7, with 14 bases lining up with TRBD2. The CDR3 totals 20 residues. The V and J ends lost 2 bases and 3 bases, in that order; junction bases with no gene match: 16. In germline, CDR1 is SGHRS, CDR2 YFSETQ. Drawing the rest from reference TRBV5-1 and TRBJ2-7, the complete variable domain is KAGVTQTPRYLIKTRGQQVTLSCSPISGHRSVSWYQQTPGQGLQFLFEYFSETQRNKGNFPGRFSGRQFSNSRSEMNVSTLELGDSALYLCASSLNPGLAGVSRSYEQYFGPGTRLTVT.

This clone was recorded only once. J is TRBJ1-4 and V is TRBV4-3; TRBD1 might be the D (5 bases). Germline CDR1 is LGHNA and CDR2 is YSLEER. This CDR3 has 15 amino acids. V lost 0 bases and J 8 bases, leaving 13 bases between the germline ends. CDR3: CASSQETRAYEKLFF. The CDR3 bases are TGCGCCAGCAGCCAAGAGACCAGGGCTTACGAAAAACTGTTTTTT.

The chain uses TRBV10-3 and TRBJ1-5; D may be TRBD1 (5 bases). Trimming stripped 0 bases from V and 3 bases from J, with 6 bases between. This CDR3 is 14 amino acids long. CDR1 and CDR2 (germline): ENHRY, SYGVKD. This CDR3 reads CAISESGVNQPQHF. Written as DNA, the CDR3 is TGTGCCATCAGTGAGTCAGGGGTCAATCAGCCCCAGCATTTT.

The rearrangement joins TRBV10-3 to TRBJ1-1, with TRBD1 identical over 7 bases. This CDR3 spans 14 amino acids. From germline, CDR1 is ENHRY and CDR2 SYGVKD. Trimming cost V 6 bases and J 0 bases; bases outside gene matches: 4. DNA for the CDR3: TGTGCCATCAGGCAGGGGGGATTGAACACTGAAGCTTTCTTT. Translating gives CAIRQGGLNTEAFF.

This chain uses TRBV9 with TRBJ1-1, with TRBD1 matching over 7 bases. The CDR3 runs to 13 residues. Germline CDR1 and CDR2: SGDLS and YYNGEE. V trimming: 4 bases; J trimming: 4 bases; junction bases outside the gene matches: 4. CDR3 sequence reads: CASSPTGVTEAFF. As DNA, the CDR3 is TGTGCCAGCAGCCCCACAGGGGTCACTGAAGCTTTCTTT.